Shown below are 24 T cell receptor beta chains from a single sample sequenced in a study of blood T cells in healthy people across ages. Next came a second PCR, run for about 7 to 12 cycles, which used a sample-barcoded 5' primer along with a J-beta primer mix. TCRdb re-called the 5' RACE reads through MiXCR, storing one row per CDR3 protein. This sample has about 780,000 distinct CDR3 sequences, with roughly 24% found just once. These data were also filed under a second study, of T cells of mothers and their children.

The sample taken for sequencing was blood. These receptors were collected from a boy between 10 and 17 years old in good health.

The J gene is TRBJ2-3, the V gene TRBV12-3 or TRBV12-4; 7 nucleotides align to TRBD2. The CDR3 covers 14 residues. V dropped 1 base and J dropped 8; count of bases not matched to a gene: 6. The CDR3 loop reads CASSLEAGRTTQYF. The CDR3 DNA is TGTGCCAGCAGTTTAGAAGCGGGGAGGACTACGCAGTATTTT.

This clonotype was recorded a few times. V usage is TRBV2 and J usage is TRBJ2-3; 13 positions agree with TRBD2. J was trimmed by 8 bases and V by 5 bases; bases with no gene match: 7. CDR3 length equals 15 residues. The germline V gene has CDR1 SNHLY and CDR2 FYNNEI. Written as DNA, the CDR3 is TGTGCCAGCAGTCCGACTAGCGGGGGGCCCGCTACGCAGTATTTT. Translating it yields CASSPTSGGPATQYF.

CDR3 DNA sequence: TGCAGCGCACGACAAGCTTTTTACGAGCAGTACTTC. Encoded protein: CSARQAFYEQYF. This sequence joins TRBV29-1 and TRBJ2-7; D not resolved. V was clipped by 7 bases and J by 4 bases, with 14 bases between them. Germline V gives CDR1 SQVTM, CDR2 ANQGSEA. This CDR3 has 12 amino acids.

V usage is TRBV15 and J usage is TRBJ2-1, with D hard to call. CDR3 length equals 13 residues. CDR1 LNHNV and CDR2 YYDKDF come from the germline V gene (reference sequence). V shed 3 bases and J shed 5 bases, with 8 bases lying between them. DNA for the CDR3: TGTGCCACCAGCAGGGGCGGAGACAATGAGCAGTTCTTC. Translating it yields CATSRGGDNEQFF.

In DNA, the CDR3 is TGTGCCACTATACGACAGGGCTTAGGCCTGTTGGGCTACGAGCAGTACTTC. The encoded protein is CATIRQGLGLLGYEQYF. The chain is built from TRBV10-3 and TRBJ2-7, with 7 bases fitting TRBD1. CDR3 length: 17 amino acids. V shed 10 bases and J 3 bases; nucleotides not matched to a gene: 21. CDR1 is ENHRY, CDR2 SYGVKD, per germline.

A few counts support this clonotype. This chain connects TRBV6-2 or TRBV6-3 to TRBJ2-5; 14 bases are a match to TRBD2. The V and J ends lost 5 bases and 0 bases, in that order; junction bases with no gene match: 5. CDR1 and CDR2 from the germline V gene are MNHEY and SVGEGT. This CDR3 spans 17 amino acids. CDR3 residues: CASSRLAGGRYQETQYF. CDR3 DNA: TGTGCCAGCAGTCGACTAGCGGGGGGGCGTTACCAAGAGACCCAGTACTTC.

This clonotype was seen only a few times. The gene calls are TRBV19 and TRBJ2-1, with 11 bases lining up with TRBD2. Germline CDR1 reads LNHDA; CDR2 reads SQIVND (reference sequence). With 9 bases clipped from V and 4 bases from J, the junction kept 5 bases outside the gene matches. This CDR3 is 14 amino acids long. The CDR3 DNA is TGTGCCAGCCCTCTAGCGGGGGGTTACAATGAGCAGTTCTTC. This sequence encodes CASPLAGGYNEQFF.

This clonotype appeared a few times. Relative to the germline gene, one junction end is altered; a read error may explain this. The chain recombines TRBV7-6 with TRBJ2-7; 8 positions match TRBD2. The CDR3 covers 12 residues. The V gene's germline CDR1 is SGHVS and CDR2 FNYEAQ. The CDR3 DNA reads as TGTGCCGGCAGCCCCGGCGGGGGGGAGCAGTACTTC. Amino acids: CAGSPGGGEQYF.

V is TRBV12-3 or TRBV12-4 and J is TRBJ2-6, with D perhaps matching TRBD1 or TRBD2 (6 bases each). This CDR3 region has 18 residues. Trimming stripped 8 bases from V and 0 bases from J, with 20 bases between. CDR3 nucleotide sequence: TGTGCCAGCGGAGGAGGTGAGGGGGGCGGCTCTGGGGCCAACGTCCTGACTTTC. Translating it yields CASGGGEGGGSGANVLTF.

The chain links TRBV5-1 to TRBJ1-2; weak D call: TRBD1 (6 bases). V lost 0 bases and J 8 bases, leaving 11 bases between the germline ends. The germline V gene encodes CDR1 SGHRS and CDR2 YFSETQ. The CDR3 is 13 amino acids. CDR3 sequence: CASSLVGGQGYTF. In nucleotides, the CDR3 is TGCGCCAGCAGCTTGGTTGGGGGCCAAGGCTACACCTTC.

V is TRBV5-1 and J is TRBJ2-2; D call uncertain. This CDR3 spans 16 amino acids. Trimming removed 1 base from V and 1 base from J, with 11 bases in between. The V gene's germline CDR1 is SGHRS and CDR2 YFSETQ. The CDR3 here is CASSLNGARNTGELFF. The CDR3 coding sequence is TGCGCCAGCAGCTTGAACGGAGCTAGGAACACCGGGGAGCTGTTTTTT. The full variable domain, in which reference TRBV5-1 and TRBJ2-2 provide the parts outside the CDR3, is KAGVTQTPRYLIKTRGQQVTLSCSPISGHRSVSWYQQTPGQGLQFLFEYFSETQRNKGNFPGRFSGRQFSNSRSEMNVSTLELGDSALYLCASSLNGARNTGELFFGEGSRLTVL.

The gene calls are TRBV14 and TRBJ2-1; TRBD2 aligns across 14 bases. The ends lost 8 bases at V and 5 bases at J; junction bases unmatched: 8. The CDR3 covers 16 residues. Germline assignment: CDR1 SGHDN and CDR2 FVKESK. The CDR3 DNA reads TGTGCCAGCGGCTTTTGGGGACTAGCGGGAGACAATGAGCAGTTCTTC. Protein sequence: CASGFWGLAGDNEQFF.

The genes are TRBV9 and TRBJ2-7; D is ambiguous. The CDR3 sequence is 14 residues long. Germline loops: CDR1 SGDLS, CDR2 YYNGEE. V was cut by 0 bases and J by 3 bases, with 10 bases left in between. CDR3 bases: TGTGCCAGCAGCGTAGACCCGGATTTCTACGAGCAGTACTTC. Translated: CASSVDPDFYEQYF. The whole variable domain, filled in from reference TRBV9 and TRBJ2-7, reads DSGVTQTPKHLITATGQRVTLRCSPRSGDLSVYWYQQSLDQGLQFLIQYYNGEERAKGNILERFSAQQFPDLHSELNLSSLELGDSALYFCASSVDPDFYEQYFGPGTRLTVT.

The sample holds a few counts of this clonotype. The chain's CDR3 is CSVATSDFRVQFF. In DNA form, the CDR3 reads TGCAGCGTTGCGACTAGCGATTTCAGGGTGCAGTTCTTC. The rearrangement links TRBV29-1 to TRBJ2-5; 8 nucleotides agree with TRBD2. The J call may be faulty, since TRBJ2-1 better matches the DNA end. This CDR3 has 13 residues. The germline gives CDR1 SQVTM, CDR2 ANQGSEA.

This clonotype has only one observation. The chain employs TRBV7-3 and TRBJ2-5; D is possibly TRBD2 (5 bases). With 1 base removed from V and 2 bases from J, the gap between germline ends came to 17 bases. Germline CDR1 SGHTA, CDR2 FQGTGA. The CDR3 has 17 residues. The CDR3 coding sequence is TGTGCCAGCAGCTTAAATGGTGGAGCGGAGATACAAGAGACCCAGTACTTC. This codes for CASSLNGGAEIQETQYF.

The chain employs TRBV12-3 or TRBV12-4 and TRBJ2-6, with a tentative D call TRBD2 (5 bases). The CDR3 consists of 15 residues. Trimming took 7 bases from V and 3 from J, leaving 13 bases between them. The CDR3: CASNSPGFGANVLTF. The CDR3 nucleotides are TGTGCCAGCAACTCGCCGGGGTTTGGGGCCAACGTCCTGACTTTC.

In its sample, this clonotype was seen many times. The chain carries TRBV12-3 or TRBV12-4 and TRBJ2-2; 7 nucleotides align to TRBD1. CDR3 length: 15 residues. Trimming removed 4 bases from V and 0 bases from J; junction bases left unmatched: 2. The CDR3 is CASSSGQTNTGELFF. The CDR3 nucleotides read TGTGCCAGCAGTTCGGGACAGACGAACACCGGGGAGCTGTTTTTT.

Worth noting for this clonotype: Possible read error: a much larger clone is one base away. The chain is built from TRBV2 and TRBJ2-7, with 8 bases identical to TRBD2. CDR3 length equals 16 residues. Per germline, CDR1 SNHLY and CDR2 FYNNEI. CDR3 sequence reads: CAGRTGGGYLSYEQYF. In DNA, the CDR3 is TGTGCCGGCAGGACCGGGGGGGGCTACCTCTCCTACGAGCAGTACTTC.

This chain joins TRBV12-5 and TRBJ2-5, with D perhaps TRBD2 (5 bases). The V and J ends lost 4 bases and 2 bases respectively, with 14 bases between them. Germline CDR1 and CDR2: LGHNT and FRNRAP. This CDR3 comprises 15 residues. CDR3 sequence (DNA): TGTGCTAGTGGTTCTTTTAGTAGCGCACAAGAGACCCAGTACTTC. It yields the protein CASGSFSSAQETQYF.

This clonotype showed up just a few times. One end of the junction does not line up with germline, which may come from a read error. The chain links TRBV20-1 to TRBJ2-5, with TRBD2 identical over 8 bases. Germline assignment: CDR1 DFQATT and CDR2 SNEGSKA (reference sequence). The CDR3 contains 15 residues. The CDR3 sequence is CSARERSGVYNEQSF. CDR3 DNA: TGCAGTGCTAGGGAGCGTAGCGGGGTTTACAATGAGCAGTCCTTC.

This clonotype was seen a single time. This chain uses TRBV25-1 with TRBJ1-1; no firm D call. The CDR3 length is 14 residues. The germline gives CDR1 MGHDK, CDR2 SYGVNS. V shed 4 bases and J shed 0 bases, with 9 bases lying between them. DNA of the CDR3: TGTGCCAGCAGTGGATTAGAAGTGAACACTGAAGCTTTCTTT. Translated: CASSGLEVNTEAFF. Full variable domain (missing parts from reference TRBV25-1 and TRBJ1-1): EADIYQTPRYLVIGTGKKITLECSQTMGHDKMYWYQQDPGMELHLIHYSYGVNSTEKGDLSSESTVSRIRTEHFPLTLESARPSHTSQYLCASSGLEVNTEAFFGQGTRLTVV.

As concerns this clonotype: Germline and junction disagree at one end, which may indicate a read error. The chain combines TRBV7-6 with TRBJ2-5, with TRBD2 identical over 7 bases. The CDR3 is made up of 15 amino acids. The germline gives CDR1 SGHVS, CDR2 FNYEAQ. CDR3 nucleotide sequence: TGTGCCAACAGCTTAGTAGCTAGCGGCAAACAGACCCAGTACTTC. This translates into CANSLVASGKQTQYF. Full variable domain (remainder filled in from reference TRBV7-6 and TRBJ2-5): GAGVSQSPRYKVTKRGQDVALRCDPISGHVSLYWYRQALGQGPEFLTYFNYEAQQDKSGLPNDRFSAERPEGSISTLTIQRTEQRDSAMYRCANSLVASGKQTQYFGPGTRLLVL.

CDR3 sequence reads: CSVRRLAGEASYNEQFF. The CDR3 nucleotides read TGCAGTGTTCGTCGGCTAGCGGGGGAGGCGTCCTACAATGAGCAGTTCTTC. The chain is built from TRBV20-1 and TRBJ2-1; 10 bases map to TRBD2. The CDR3 runs to 17 residues. Germline V lookup: CDR1 DFQATT, CDR2 SNEGSKA (reference sequence). J was trimmed by 1 base and V by 7 bases; bases with no gene match: 13.

This clonotype was recorded only once. This chain joins TRBV4-2 and TRBJ2-1; possibly TRBD2 for D (6 bases). Trimming stripped 8 bases from V and 8 bases from J, with 13 bases between. The CDR3 extends over 12 amino acids. The germline V gene encodes CDR1 LGHNA and CDR2 YNFKEQ. Here the CDR3 reads CASGLSTDEQFF. CDR3 DNA sequence: TGTGCCAGCGGACTATCGACCGATGAGCAGTTCTTC.